These 17 T cell receptor beta chains originate from one sample sequenced in a study of beta chain features in type 1 diabetes. General observations from the study: All four CD4+ subsets of Type 1 diabetes patients contained TCRB CDR3s that were moderately but significantly shorter.

Expressed TCRB transcripts were sequenced, since all the RNA that had been isolated was reverse transcribed. Measured with immunoSEQ multiplex PCR; TCRdb has only the in-frame clones, and not every one. The repertoire holds around 690,000 clones, with under 15% as singletons. No cognate antigen is known for these TCRs. Specimen: naive CD4+ T cells from blood. Every receptor here comes from a man younger than 40 with type 1 diabetes.

This clone was found a few times. This specimen includes other DNA sequences encoding the same CDR3. V and J are TRBV28 and TRBJ2-7; no clear D gene. V lost 3 bases and J lost 0, with 3 bases in between. Germline V gives CDR1 MDHEN, CDR2 SYDVKM. The CDR3 spans 12 residues. This CDR3 reads CASSLSSYEQYF. The CDR3, as DNA: TGTGCCAGCAGTTTGAGCTCCTACGAGCAGTACTTC.

The chain carries TRBV18 and TRBJ2-3; no firm D call. The length of the CDR3 is 15 residues. Germline V CDR1 and CDR2: KGHSH, LQKENI. The V and J ends lost 6 bases and 0 bases respectively, with 13 bases between them. The chain's CDR3 is CASSLRIQSTDTQYF. The CDR3 nucleotides are TGTGCCAGCTCGTTAAGGATCCAGAGCACAGATACGCAGTATTTT.

This clone has more than one count but fewer than ten. The sample contains more than one DNA sequence encoding this CDR3. CDR3 loop: CAWTGQETQYF. CDR3 sequence (DNA): TGTGCCTGGACAGGTCAAGAGACCCAGTACTTC. The rearrangement uses TRBV30 and TRBJ2-5; D gene ambiguous. Germline V lookup: CDR1 GTSNPN, CDR2 SVGIG (reference sequence). The CDR3 has 11 residues. V gave up 4 bases and J gave up 2 bases, with 5 bases separating them.

Note on this clone: Distinct nucleotide sequences in the sample also encode this CDR3. V usage is TRBV5-4 and J usage is TRBJ2-5, with 11 bases that match TRBD2. CDR1 is SGHNT and CDR2 is YYREEE in the germline V gene (reference sequence). This CDR3 region has 15 residues. Trimming removed 1 base from V and 2 bases from J; junction bases left unmatched: 1. The CDR3 nucleotides read TGTGCCAGCAGCTTGCGACTAGCGGGGCAAGAGACCCAGTACTTC. Its protein product is CASSLRLAGQETQYF.

This clone was seen only a few times. V usage is TRBV6-6 and J usage is TRBJ1-5; 8 positions agree with TRBD1. The trim removed 6 bases at V and 8 bases at J, leaving 9 bases unmatched. CDR3 size: 14 residues. Germline assignment: CDR1 MNHNY and CDR2 SVGAGI (reference sequence). In DNA, the CDR3 is TGTGCCAGCAGAACCCGACAGGGGTCGGAGCCCCAGCATTTT. Translation: CASRTRQGSEPQHF.

There are a few counts of this clone. This chain connects TRBV19 to TRBJ2-3, with D uncertain. Germline V gene data show CDR1 as LNHDA and CDR2 as SQIVND (reference sequence). This CDR3 region has 11 residues. V shed 6 bases and J shed 6 bases, with 7 bases lying between them. CDR3: CASRKHDTQYF. The CDR3 nucleotides read TGTGCCAGTAGGAAGCACGATACGCAGTATTTT.

This clone showed up just a few times. The CDR3 nucleotides are TGCGCCAGCAGCTTATCACAGGGGGCCGGTTCACCCCTCCACTTT. The encoded protein is CASSLSQGAGSPLHF. The genes are TRBV5-1 and TRBJ1-6; 9 bases are shared with TRBD1. Germline V gene lookup returns CDR1 SGHRS and CDR2 YFSETQ. This CDR3 is 15 amino acids long. With 2 bases clipped from V and 9 bases from J, the junction kept 6 bases outside the gene matches.

In its sample, this clone was seen a few times. This specimen includes other DNA sequences encoding the same CDR3. J is TRBJ2-3 and V is TRBV10-1; D remains ambiguous. Germline V lookup: CDR1 WNHNN, CDR2 SYGVQD (reference sequence). This CDR3 has 13 residues. V dropped 0 bases and J dropped 3 bases, with 4 bases sitting between them. The CDR3 DNA sequence: TGCGCCAGCAGTGAGTCGGGGACAGATACGCAGTATTTT. This sequence encodes CASSESGTDTQYF.

V gene TRBV7-9 combines with J gene TRBJ1-6, with D unresolved. V was trimmed by 2 bases and J by 6 bases, leaving 8 bases between them. Germline values: CDR1 SEHNR, CDR2 FQNEAQ (reference sequence). The CDR3 is made up of 14 amino acids. As DNA, the CDR3 is TGTGCCAGCAGCTTACAAGTGGGTAATTCACCCCTCCACTTT. Its protein product is CASSLQVGNSPLHF.

This clone was seen a few times. This chain uses TRBV6-5 with TRBJ1-2, with no clear D. The CDR3 consists of 15 residues. Germline V gives CDR1 MNHEY, CDR2 SVGAGI. V was cut by 6 bases and J by 3 bases, with 17 bases left in between. This chain's CDR3 is CASSRVEGGDYGYTF. In DNA, the CDR3 is TGTGCCAGCAGCCGCGTTGAGGGTGGTGACTATGGCTACACCTTC.

This clone was observed a handful of times. V usage is TRBV19 and J usage is TRBJ1-5; no clear D. The CDR3 is made up of 15 amino acids. The V gene's germline CDR1 is LNHDA and CDR2 SQIVND (reference sequence). V shed 5 bases and J shed 0 bases, with 11 bases lying between them. The CDR3 sequence is CASSAAGYSNQPQHF. The CDR3 DNA sequence: TGTGCCAGTAGTGCCGCCGGTTATAGCAATCAGCCCCAGCATTTT.

The chain couples TRBV14 to TRBJ1-1; D is undetermined. Trimming removed 1 base at V and 1 base at J, with 7 bases between. CDR3 length equals 14 residues. In germline, CDR1 is SGHDN, CDR2 FVKESK. CDR3: CASSQAAGNTEAFF. The CDR3 DNA is TGTGCCAGCAGCCAAGCCGCTGGGAACACTGAAGCTTTCTTT.

This clone was seen a few times. The J gene is TRBJ1-2, the V gene TRBV10-1; a possible D gene is TRBD1 (6 bases). The V gene lost 2 bases and the J gene lost 7 bases, with 11 bases spanning the gap. Germline lookup yields CDR1 WNHNN and CDR2 SYGVQD (reference sequence). The CDR3 spans 13 residues. The CDR3 here is CASSEARGVGYTF. The CDR3 nucleotides are TGCGCCAGCAGTGAGGCCAGGGGCGTTGGCTACACCTTC.

This clone was counted only a few times. CDR3 sequence (DNA): TGTGCCTGGAGTCGGACAGAGGGCAATCAGCCCCAGCATTTT. This codes for CAWSRTEGNQPQHF. The chain couples TRBV30 to TRBJ1-5; D may be TRBD1 (6 bases). CDR3 length: 14 amino acids. The V end was cut by 2 bases, the J end by 2 bases, with 10 bases between. Germline values: CDR1 GTSNPN, CDR2 SVGIG (reference sequence). Drawing the rest from reference TRBV30 and TRBJ1-5, the complete variable domain is SQTIHQWPATLVQPVGSPLSLECTVEGTSNPNLYWYRQAAGRGLQLLFYSVGIGQISSEVPQNLSASRPQDRQFILSSKKLLLSDSGFYLCAWSRTEGNQPQHFGDGTRLSIL.

A few counts support this clone. The rearrangement links TRBV4-3 to TRBJ2-6; D is possibly TRBD2 (5 bases). Trimming shortened V by 1 base and J by 1 base, and 8 bases separated the two germline ends. The CDR3 runs 16 residues. The germline gives CDR1 LGHNA, CDR2 YSLEER. The CDR3 DNA reads as TGCGCCAGCAGCCAAGCGCGAGGGTCTGGGGCCAACGTCCTGACTTTC. This sequence encodes CASSQARGSGANVLTF.

This clone showed up just a few times. The gene calls are TRBV7-9 and TRBJ2-5; 9 bases agree with TRBD1. CDR1 SEHNR and CDR2 FQNEAQ come from the germline V gene (reference sequence). This CDR3 spans 14 amino acids. V lost 3 bases, J lost 3 bases, and 2 bases stayed unmatched. The CDR3 loop reads CASSFTGGEETQYF. Here the CDR3 DNA reads TGTGCCAGCAGCTTTACAGGGGGCGAAGAGACCCAGTACTTC.

This clone showed up just a few times. The V and J genes are TRBV25-1 and TRBJ1-4; unclear D gene. CDR1 MGHDK and CDR2 SYGVNS come from the germline V gene. V lost 1 base and J 4 bases, leaving 10 bases between the germline ends. The CDR3 is 15 amino acids. The CDR3 region is CASSESGRSNEKLFF. CDR3 nucleotides: TGTGCCAGCAGTGAATCTGGACGGAGTAATGAAAAACTGTTTTTT.